The entry below gives a single T cell receptor beta chain sequence along with its context. As originally analysed: Estimates of nucleated cell counts were drawn from the amplification of reference gene primers. Measured with immunoSEQ multiplex PCR; TCRdb has only the in-frame clones, and not every one. That table is the source of V, J and clone size, and D and trimming were worked out from the DNA. The repertoire consists of 250,000 to 350,000 clones, with 65% to 90% occurring once and the leading ten covering about 10%. The sample is drawn from a study of blood T cell repertoires in COVID-19. Across the whole study: Italy, Spain and the United States were the sources of the convalescent and acute COVID-19 samples.

Trimming shortened V by 0 bases and J by 0 bases, and 7 bases separated the two germline ends. Germline V gene sequence: CDR1 SGDLS, CDR2 YYNGEE. The CDR3 has 15 amino acids. The study recruited people aged about 18 to 95 years across 24 US areas. The sample taken for sequencing was PBMCs or T cells enriched from blood (not recorded which). This rearrangement joins TRBV9 to TRBJ1-3, with TRBD1 as a possible D gene (6 bases). The source of this sequence is a woman in her late teens or twenties who had recovered from COVID-19. The DNA of the CDR3 is TGTGCCAGCAGCGTAGAGGGGGTCTCTGGAAACACCATATATTTT. Translated: CASSVEGVSGNTIYF. Full variable domain (missing parts from reference TRBV9 and TRBJ1-3): DSGVTQTPKHLITATGQRVTLRCSPRSGDLSVYWYQQSLDQGLQFLIQYYNGEERAKGNILERFSAQQFPDLHSELNLSSLELGDSALYFCASSVEGVSGNTIYFGEGSWLTVV.